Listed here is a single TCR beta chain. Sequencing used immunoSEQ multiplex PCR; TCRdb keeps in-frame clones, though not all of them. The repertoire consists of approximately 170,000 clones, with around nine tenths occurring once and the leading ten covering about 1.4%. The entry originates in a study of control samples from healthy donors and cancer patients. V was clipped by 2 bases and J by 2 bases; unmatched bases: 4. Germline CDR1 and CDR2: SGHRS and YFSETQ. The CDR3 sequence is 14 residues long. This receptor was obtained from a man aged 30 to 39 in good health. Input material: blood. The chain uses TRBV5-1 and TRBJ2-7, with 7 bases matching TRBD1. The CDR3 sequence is CASSFGTVTYEQYF. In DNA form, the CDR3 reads TGCGCCAGCAGCTTTGGGACAGTAACCTACGAGCAGTACTTC.